Listed below are T cell receptor beta chains from one sample, sequenced in a study of cytomegalovirus exposure and HLA in healthy donors. TCRdb's table, derived via immunoSEQ multiplex PCR, lists solely in-frame clones and lacks some. The sample yields about 65,000 clones, 55% to 65% seen once. The sequenced sample consisted of PBMCs. The receptor set was obtained from a man aged 25 to 40 in good health and CMV-seronegative. CDR3s include the opening cysteine and the closing phenylalanine or tryptophan. The D gene is left open where the match is weak.

J,V,length,D,CDR3
TRBJ2-7,TRBV6-5,15,NA,CASTPRQASSYEQYF
TRBJ2-5,TRBV6-1,13,TRBD2,CASSPGLQETQYF
TRBJ1-1,TRBV5-1,14,NA,CASSLSSRPTEAFF
TRBJ2-5,TRBV7-7,14,NA,CASSFNRDGETQYF
TRBJ2-5,TRBV12-5,15,TRBD2,CASGLGRGGRETQYF
TRBJ1-1,TRBV6-6,16,NA,CASSYYLGERDTEAFF
TRBJ1-2,TRBV16,17,NA,CASSQEAQGLQIDGYTF
TRBJ2-5,TRBV9,15,TRBD2,CASSISGLVQETQYF
TRBJ2-7,TRBV6-5,15,NA,CASSFAVKSSYEQYF
TRBJ2-6,TRBV11-2,19,TRBD1,CASSLDVGTGGSGANVLTF
TRBJ1-1,TRBV11-1,18,NA,CASSPQTSGARRNTEAFF
TRBJ2-7,TRBV18,14,TRBD1,CASSPGTGGYEQYF
TRBJ2-7,TRBV7-6,16,TRBD1,CASSLGDRDTFYEQYF
TRBJ2-1,TRBV6-5,15,TRBD2,CASSSGLEFWGEQFF
TRBJ1-5,TRBV7-9,14,NA,CASSFGSSNQPQHF